Listed here are 19 T cell receptor beta chains from one sample, sequenced in a study of blood T cell repertoires in COVID-19. The method was immunoSEQ multiplex PCR; TCRdb's version includes in-frame clones alone and lacks a portion of them. The sample records 140,000 or so clones, around 90% being singletons. Specimen: peripheral blood. These receptors originate from a woman between 45 and 65 years old with acute or convalescent COVID-19.

V gene TRBV7-2 combines with J gene TRBJ2-1; possibly TRBD1 for D (6 bases). Trimming left V 5 bases short and J 4 bases short, with 15 bases between. This CDR3 has 15 residues. Germline CDR1 is SGHTA and CDR2 is FQGNSA. The CDR3 is CASSVSGTLYNEQFF. Here the CDR3 DNA reads TGTGCCAGCAGCGTCTCCGGGACACTTTACAATGAGCAGTTCTTC.

The rearrangement joins TRBV7-8 to TRBJ2-2; tentatively, D is TRBD2 (5 bases). CDR1 is SGHVS, CDR2 FQNEAQ, per germline. The CDR3 contains 14 residues. Trimming removed 2 bases from V and 7 bases from J, with 11 bases in between. This CDR3 is CASSLNAGGGELFF. Here the CDR3 DNA reads TGTGCCAGCAGCTTAAACGCGGGCGGCGGGGAGCTGTTTTTT.

The genes are TRBV4-1 and TRBJ2-5; perhaps TRBD1 as D (6 bases). V was shortened by 3 bases and J by 5 bases, with 16 bases between the two germline ends. The CDR3 runs to 15 residues. CDR1 MGHRA and CDR2 YSYEKL come from the germline V gene. CDR3 loop: CASSHITGRWETQYF. The CDR3 DNA follows: TGCGCCAGCAGCCACATTACAGGGCGGTGGGAGACCCAGTACTTC.

V and J are TRBV6-4 and TRBJ2-2; 8 bases match TRBD1. Trimming cost V 6 bases and J 3 bases; bases outside gene matches: 3. The CDR3 is made up of 14 amino acids. The germline gives CDR1 MRHNA, CDR2 SNTAGT. The CDR3 bases are TGTGCCAGCAGGCAACAGGGGGACACCGGGGAGCTGTTTTTT. Its protein is CASRQQGDTGELFF.

This chain links TRBV27 with TRBJ1-5, with 7 bases identical to TRBD1. Germline CDR1 MNHEY, CDR2 SMNVEV (reference sequence). Trimming took 1 base from V and 7 from J; bases not matched to a gene: 4. This CDR3 has 14 amino acids. The CDR3 DNA reads TGTGCCAGCAGTTTATATACAGGGGTCCAGCCCCAGCATTTT. This encodes CASSLYTGVQPQHF.

V gene TRBV18 combines with J gene TRBJ1-1; TRBD1 matches at 8 bases. The CDR3 loop spans 14 amino acids. J gave up 4 bases and V 5 bases, and 6 bases lay outside the gene matches. CDR1 and CDR2 (germline): KGHSH, LQKENI. The chain's CDR3 is CASSGQGSGTEAFF. The CDR3 DNA follows: TGTGCCAGCTCAGGACAGGGAAGTGGCACTGAAGCTTTCTTT.

The J gene is TRBJ2-3, the V gene TRBV18; D is unclear. This CDR3 has 15 amino acids. Looked up from germline, CDR1 is KGHSH and CDR2 is LQKENI. The V end was cut by 3 bases, the J end by 2 bases, with 12 bases between. The CDR3 coding sequence is TGTGCCAGCTCACCTTCCACAGTGACCACAGATACGCAGTATTTT. As protein: CASSPSTVTTDTQYF.

This rearrangement joins TRBV11-2 to TRBJ2-5; 10 positions agree with TRBD2. In germline, CDR1 is SGHAT, CDR2 FQNNGV. V lost 2 bases, J lost 4 bases, and 4 bases stayed unmatched. The length of the CDR3 is 15 residues. CDR3 nucleotides: TGTGCCAGCAGCTTAACTAGCGGGATCCTAGAGACCCAGTACTTC. It codes for CASSLTSGILETQYF.

J is TRBJ2-1 and V is TRBV7-2; D may be TRBD2 (5 bases). Germline CDR1 and CDR2: SGHTA and FQGNSA. Trimming took off 5 bases at V and 3 bases at J, with 8 bases between the two ends. The CDR3 contains 13 residues. The CDR3: CASSNDYYNEQFF. Written as DNA, the CDR3 is TGTGCCAGCAGCAACGACTACTACAATGAGCAGTTCTTC. The full variable domain, completed using reference TRBV7-2 and TRBJ2-1, is GAGVSQSPSNKVTEKGKDVELRCDPISGHTALYWYRQSLGQGLEFLIYFQGNSAPDKSGLPSDRFSAERTGGSVSTLTIQRTQQEDSAVYLCASSNDYYNEQFFGPGTRLTVL.

The genes are TRBV19 and TRBJ1-6, with 8 bases lining up with TRBD1. This CDR3 is 21 amino acids long. V gave up 5 bases and J gave up 0 bases; unmatched junction bases: 18. Germline V CDR1 and CDR2: LNHDA, SQIVND (reference sequence). CDR3 region: CASSLFTRTGSMSSYNSPLHF. As DNA, the CDR3 is TGTGCCAGTAGTTTGTTTACTCGGACAGGGAGCATGAGCTCCTATAATTCACCCCTCCACTTT.

This clone occurred a few times. The gene calls are TRBV14 and TRBJ1-2; tentative D call: TRBD1 (5 bases). The CDR3 is made up of 13 amino acids. Trimming stripped 1 base from V and 7 bases from J, with 10 bases between. Germline V gene lookup returns CDR1 SGHDN and CDR2 FVKESK. The CDR3, as DNA: TGTGCCAGCAGCCAAGTTCGACAGTTTGGCTACACCTTC. Amino acid sequence: CASSQVRQFGYTF.

The chain has TRBV6-7 and TRBJ2-7; 8 nucleotides match TRBD1. TRBV6-7 is known as an ORF, though its function is uncertain. The CDR3 has 15 residues. J was trimmed by 2 bases and V by 4 bases; bases with no gene match: 7. This chain's CDR3 is CASSSGTGDAYEQYF. CDR3 nucleotide sequence: TGTGCCAGCAGTTCCGGGACAGGCGACGCCTACGAGCAGTACTTC.

The gene calls are TRBV23-1 and TRBJ1-5; D gene uncertain. TRBV23-1 is reported as an ORF; its role is uncertain. Between the trimmed V and J ends, which lost 1 base and 6 bases, there was a span of 13 bases. The CDR3 has 15 residues. CDR3 region: CASSQLELIRQPQHF. The CDR3 DNA reads as TGCGCCAGCAGTCAATTGGAGTTAATCCGTCAGCCCCAGCATTTT.

This chain connects TRBV5-1 to TRBJ1-6; D is perhaps TRBD1 (6 bases). V was cut by 0 bases and J by 0 bases, with 10 bases left in between. Germline lookup yields CDR1 SGHRS and CDR2 YFSETQ. The CDR3 spans 17 residues. DNA for the CDR3: TGCGCCAGCAGCTTGGGGCAGGGGAGCTCCTATAATTCACCCCTCCACTTT. As protein: CASSLGQGSSYNSPLHF.

A remark on this clone: The junction departs from germline at one end; a sequencing error may be responsible. The chain joins TRBV9 to TRBJ2-7; 7 nucleotides line up with TRBD2. CDR1 and CDR2 from the germline V gene are SGDLS and YYNGEE. CDR3 length: 15 amino acids. This CDR3 is CANSVRSGDSYEQYF. CDR3 DNA sequence: TGTGCCAACAGCGTAAGGAGCGGGGACTCCTACGAGCAGTACTTC.

This clone was seen just once. The chain links TRBV6-1 to TRBJ2-3; TRBD2 matches at 9 bases. Germline values: CDR1 MNHNS, CDR2 SASEGT. Losses at the gene ends were 1 base for V and 6 bases for J; bases not matched to a gene: 8. CDR3 length: 16 residues. CDR3 region: CASSEGIAGVTDTQYF. The CDR3, as DNA: TGTGCCAGCAGTGAAGGGATAGCGGGAGTGACGGATACGCAGTATTTT.

The chain employs TRBV19 and TRBJ2-1, with D hard to call. This CDR3 is built from 14 residues. The germline V gene encodes CDR1 LNHDA and CDR2 SQIVND (reference sequence). V lost 3 bases, J lost 4 bases, and 10 bases lay in between. The CDR3 sequence is CASSIEAGYNEQFF. Written as DNA, the CDR3 is TGTGCCAGTAGTATCGAGGCCGGGTACAATGAGCAGTTCTTC.

This chain joins TRBV6-5 and TRBJ1-4; D unresolved. The CDR3 contains 14 residues. Deletions cut 8 bases from V and 7 bases from J, with 17 bases between. Germline CDR1 reads MNHEY; CDR2 reads SVGAGI. The DNA for the CDR3 is TGTGCCAGCGGTCTCCGAGGGTGGAGTGAAAAACTGTTTTTT. Translation gives CASGLRGWSEKLFF.

V gene TRBV9 combines with J gene TRBJ2-2, with D possibly matching TRBD2 (6 bases). Germline assignment: CDR1 SGDLS and CDR2 YYNGEE. V was trimmed by 4 bases and J by 3 bases, leaving 13 bases between them. CDR3 length: 15 amino acids. The DNA of the CDR3 is TGTGCCAGCAGCCAGGGCGGGGAGGACACCGGGGAGCTGTTTTTT. Encoded protein: CASSQGGEDTGELFF.